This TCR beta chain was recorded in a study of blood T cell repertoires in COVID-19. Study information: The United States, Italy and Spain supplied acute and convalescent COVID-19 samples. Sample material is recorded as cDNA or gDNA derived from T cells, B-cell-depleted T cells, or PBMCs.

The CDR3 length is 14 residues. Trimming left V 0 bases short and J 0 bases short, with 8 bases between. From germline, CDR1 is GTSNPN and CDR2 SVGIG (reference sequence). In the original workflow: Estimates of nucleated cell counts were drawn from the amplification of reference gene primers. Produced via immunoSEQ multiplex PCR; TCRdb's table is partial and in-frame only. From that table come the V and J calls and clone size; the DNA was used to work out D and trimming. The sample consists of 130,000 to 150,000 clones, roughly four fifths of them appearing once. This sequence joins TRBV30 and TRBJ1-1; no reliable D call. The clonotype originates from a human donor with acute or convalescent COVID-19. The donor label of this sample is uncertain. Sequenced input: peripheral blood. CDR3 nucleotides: TGTGCCTGGAGTGTAGTACATTTGAACACTGAAGCTTTCTTT. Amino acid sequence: CAWSVVHLNTEAFF.